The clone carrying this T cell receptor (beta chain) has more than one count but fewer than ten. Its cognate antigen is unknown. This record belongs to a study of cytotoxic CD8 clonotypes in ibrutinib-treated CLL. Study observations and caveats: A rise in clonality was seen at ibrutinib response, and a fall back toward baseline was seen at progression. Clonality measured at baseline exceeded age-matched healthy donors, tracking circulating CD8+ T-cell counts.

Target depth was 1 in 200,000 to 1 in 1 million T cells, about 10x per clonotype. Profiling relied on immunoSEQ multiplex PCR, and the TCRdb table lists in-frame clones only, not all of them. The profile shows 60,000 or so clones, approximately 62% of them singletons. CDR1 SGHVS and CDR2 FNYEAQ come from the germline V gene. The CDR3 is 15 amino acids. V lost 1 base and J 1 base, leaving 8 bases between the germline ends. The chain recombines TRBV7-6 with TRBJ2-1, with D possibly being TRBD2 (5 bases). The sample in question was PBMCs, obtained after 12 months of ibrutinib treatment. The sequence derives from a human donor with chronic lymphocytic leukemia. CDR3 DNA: TGTGCCAGCAGCTTAGATAGCGAGTCCTACAATGAGCAGTTCTTC. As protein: CASSLDSESYNEQFF.